Described below is a single T cell receptor (beta chain) sequence and its context. Researchers sorted participants into cohorts using their self-reported clinical history. Cohort 3 recovery required two negative PCRs, clearance, or symptom resolution. The sample is drawn from a study of blood T cell repertoires in COVID-19. Trimming shortened V by 1 base and J by 8 bases, and 14 bases separated the two germline ends. CDR1 and CDR2 from the germline V gene are SGHTA and FQGNSA. This CDR3 spans 15 amino acids. Authors' methods: Reference gene primer amplification in the assay estimated nucleated cell counts. Profiling relied on immunoSEQ multiplex PCR, and the TCRdb table lists in-frame clones only, not all of them. V, J and clone size were drawn from that table, and D and trimming were deduced from the DNA. The sample yields a few hundred thousand clones, 80% to 85% seen once.

This receptor was identified in a woman in her forties or fifties who had recovered from COVID-19. The chain combines TRBV7-2 with TRBJ1-4; the D gene is possibly TRBD1 (6 bases). The sample taken for sequencing was PBMCs or T cells enriched from blood (not recorded which). The DNA for the CDR3 is TGTGCCAGCAGCTTAGGTCGGCAGGGGCACGAAAAACTGTTTTTT. Protein: CASSLGRQGHEKLFF. Variable domain in full (rest from reference TRBV7-2 and TRBJ1-4): GAGVSQSPSNKVTEKGKDVELRCDPISGHTALYWYRQSLGQGLEFLIYFQGNSAPDKSGLPSDRFSAERTGGSVSTLTIQRTQQEDSAVYLCASSLGRQGHEKLFFGSGTQLSVL.